This is a list of T cell receptor beta chains from one sample in a study of Graves' ophthalmopathy and Graves' hyperthyroidism. TCRdb fed the multiplex PCR reads into MiXCR, producing one record per CDR3 protein. The repertoire holds around 340,000 distinct CDR3 sequences, with 15% to 20% as singletons. Sequencing used peripheral blood. All receptors come from an adult man with Graves' ophthalmopathy. The CDR3 runs from the conserved cysteine through the conserved F or W. D genes are given only for firm matches. The listing skips clone size in some rows; elsewhere it reads once, few, many or a size class.

>TRBJ1-1|NA|TRBV18|TRBD1
TGTGCCAGCTCACCACGTCTGGACAGGGGGCCAACTGAAGCTTTCTTT
CASSPRLDRGPTEAFF
>TRBJ2-7|many|TRBV5-1|NA
TGCGCCAGCAGCTTGGAACCAAGTACCTACGAGCAGTACTTC
CASSLEPSTYEQYF
>TRBJ2-5|many|TRBV6-6|NA
TGTGCCAGCAGTTACTCAGGGACCCGCCGGGAGACCCAGTACTTC
CASSYSGTRRETQYF
>TRBJ1-1|many|TRBV28|NA
TGTGCCAGCAGTTCCTACTATAAAAAAGCTTTCTTT
CASSSYYKKAFF
>TRBJ2-7|once|TRBV11-2|TRBD2
TGTGCCAGCCGCACTCAAGCGGGAGGGCCAGTCGGGGGGGTCTACGAGCAGTACTTC
CASRTQAGGPVGGVYEQYF
>TRBJ1-2|few|TRBV20-1|NA
TGCAGTGCTAGAGCTTCAGGGCACGGCTACACCTTC
CSARASGHGYTF
>TRBJ1-1|many|TRBV3-1|TRBD1
TGTGCCAGCAGCCCAGTCCAGGGGGCGCGGGAAGCTTTCTTT
CASSPVQGAREAFF
>TRBJ2-7|many|TRBV28|TRBD1
TGTGCCAGCTACCCCGGGACAGGGAGGTACGAGCAGTACTTC
CASYPGTGRYEQYF
>TRBJ1-1|many|TRBV30|NA
TGTGCCTGGAGCCCCGGGGGGGCGAACACTGAAGCTTTCTTT
CAWSPGGANTEAFF
>TRBJ2-7|many|TRBV20-1|NA
TGCAGTGCTATCAACAGGGACGAGCAGTACTTC
CSAINRDEQYF
>TRBJ2-7|many|TRBV6-5|NA
TGTGCCAGTTACGTGGAGGGGACCTACGAGCAGTACTTC
CASYVEGTYEQYF
>TRBJ2-5|many|TRBV30|TRBD1
TGTGCCTGGTACAGGGGCCAAGAGACCCAGTACTTC
CAWYRGQETQYF
>TRBJ2-5|NA|TRBV6-1|NA
TGTGCCAGCACCAGAGGGGGGGAATCACAAGAGACCCAGTACTTC
CASTRGGESQETQYF
>TRBJ2-5|many|TRBV20-1|NA
TGCAGTGCTAGTTCGGTAGCTCGACAAGAGACCCAGTACTTC
CSASSVARQETQYF